The 29 T cell receptor beta chains below come from one sample, sequenced in a study of T cell repertoires in aging, cancer and after chemotherapy. TCR beta rearrangements were amplified from peripheral blood genomic DNA. A mixed TRB-A/B primer pool amplified rearranged TRB by multiplex touch-down PCR. Via MiXCR, TCRdb re-called the multiplex PCR reads, giving one row per CDR3 protein. Here the sample spans more than 6,500 distinct CDR3 sequences, roughly two fifths being singletons. The sample was blood. These receptors all come from a human donor in good health.

The rearrangement joins TRBV27 to TRBJ1-1, with 8 bases fitting TRBD1. Germline CDR1 is MNHEY and CDR2 is SMNVEV (reference sequence). The CDR3 consists of 14 residues. V was clipped by 4 bases and J by 8 bases; unmatched bases: 9. The CDR3 sequence is CASSSLLRDREAFF. CDR3 DNA sequence: TGTGCCAGCAGTTCACTCCTCCGGGACAGGGAAGCTTTCTTT.

This clonotype is labeled as medium-sized. V usage is TRBV19 and J usage is TRBJ1-2, with D possibly TRBD1 on 6 matching bases. This CDR3 spans 12 amino acids. Between the trimmed V and J ends, which lost 7 bases and 6 bases, there was a span of 12 bases. Per germline, CDR1 LNHDA and CDR2 SQIVND (reference sequence). CDR3 in amino acids: CASKEQGNGYTF. The CDR3, as DNA: TGTGCCAGTAAGGAACAGGGTAATGGCTACACCTTC. The full variable domain, its missing parts supplied by reference TRBV19 and TRBJ1-2, is DGGITQSPKYLFRKEGQNVTLSCEQNLNHDAMYWYRQDPGQGLRLIYYSQIVNDFQKGDIAEGYSVSREKKESFPLTVTSAQKNPTAFYLCASKEQGNGYTFGSGTRLTVV.

J is TRBJ1-5 and V is TRBV6-6, with D perhaps TRBD1 (6 bases). Per germline, CDR1 MNHNY and CDR2 SVGAGI (reference sequence). Between the trimmed V and J ends, which lost 2 bases and 0 bases, there was a span of 14 bases. This CDR3 region has 17 residues. CDR3 region: CASSYDGQRFSNQPQHF. The CDR3 coding sequence is TGTGCCAGCAGTTACGACGGACAGAGGTTTAGCAATCAGCCCCAGCATTTT.

This chain links TRBV7-9 with TRBJ2-7, with D possibly TRBD1 on 6 matching bases. V was clipped by 5 bases and J by 3 bases, with 8 bases between them. CDR3 length equals 12 residues. Germline V gene lookup returns CDR1 SEHNR and CDR2 FQNEAQ (reference sequence). The CDR3: CASSIQGYEQYF. For the CDR3, the DNA is TGTGCCAGCAGCATACAGGGCTACGAGCAGTACTTC.

V gene TRBV20-1 combines with J gene TRBJ1-1; 9 bases match TRBD1. The V segment lost 3 bases and the J segment 6 bases; nucleotides outside the gene matches: 5. Germline CDR1 reads DFQATT; CDR2 reads SNEGSKA (reference sequence). This CDR3 comprises 13 residues. The DNA of the CDR3 is TGCAGTGCTAGGGGACAGGGTAGGGCTGAAGCTTTCTTT. It codes for CSARGQGRAEAFF.

This clonotype was counted between two and nine times. The CDR3: CASRSRGLSYEQYF. The CDR3 DNA is TGTGCCAGCAGAAGCAGGGGCCTCTCCTACGAGCAGTACTTC. The chain employs TRBV6-5 and TRBJ2-7; possibly TRBD1 for D (6 bases). Trimming removed 6 bases from V and 0 bases from J, with 12 bases in between. CDR1 is MNHEY, CDR2 SVGAGI, per germline. This CDR3 comprises 14 residues.

The V call is TRBV15, the J call TRBJ2-4, with 7 bases aligning to TRBD1. The length of the CDR3 is 15 residues. The V and J ends lost 4 bases and 4 bases, in that order; junction bases with no gene match: 7. The germline V gene has CDR1 LNHNV and CDR2 YYDKDF (reference sequence). CDR3: CATSTVPGQKNIQYF. CDR3 in DNA: TGTGCCACCAGCACCGTACCGGGACAGAAAAACATTCAGTACTTC.

This clonotype was detected a few times. The gene calls are TRBV6-2 or TRBV6-3 and TRBJ2-1, with 9 nucleotides matching TRBD2. J was trimmed by 6 bases and V by 2 bases; bases with no gene match: 14. The CDR3 has 18 amino acids. Germline CDR1 reads MNHEY; CDR2 reads SVGEGT. The CDR3 DNA is TGTGCCAGCAGTTACCTCCCCTGGCGGGAGGGGAGGGTCAATGAGCAGTTCTTC. Translating it yields CASSYLPWREGRVNEQFF.

As to this clonotype: A junction end diverges from the germline sequence, so it may reflect a read error. The V and J genes are TRBV7-7 and TRBJ2-3; D unclear. The CDR3 spans 14 residues. Germline CDR1 SSHAT, CDR2 FNYEAQ (reference sequence). CDR3 nucleotide sequence: TGTGCTAGCAGCTTATCCGGCCACACAGATACGCAGTATTTT. Protein product: CASSLSGHTDTQYF.

This clonotype is deemed medium-sized. The J gene is TRBJ2-6, the V gene TRBV15; D is ambiguous. The germline CDR1 and CDR2 sequences are LNHNV and YYDKDF (reference sequence). This CDR3 has 19 amino acids. The V and J ends lost 0 bases and 0 bases respectively, with 15 bases between them. The CDR3 is CATSRDERTTSSGANVLTF. DNA for the CDR3: TGTGCCACCAGCAGAGATGAGAGGACCACAAGCTCTGGGGCCAACGTCCTGACTTTC.

Remarks on this clonotype: With a much larger clone just one base away, this may be a read error. The chain is built from TRBV19 and TRBJ2-2, with TRBD2 matching 7 bases. Unmatched junction bases numbered 1, after V lost 1 base and J lost 5 bases. Germline-derived CDR1 and CDR2 are LNHDA and SQIVND (reference sequence). CDR3 length: 14 residues. CDR3 DNA: TGTGCCAGTAGTATAGTGCGGGAGACCGGGGAGCTGTTTTTT. Encoded protein: CASSIVRETGELFF.

V and J are TRBV5-6 and TRBJ2-3, with 11 nucleotides matching TRBD1. The junction had 5 bases not matched to a gene; V was cut back by 2 bases and J by 6 bases. The CDR3 loop spans 15 amino acids. Germline values: CDR1 SGHDT, CDR2 YYEEEE. CDR3 DNA sequence: TGTGCCAGCAGCTTTAGGGACAGGGGGTCCGATACGCAGTATTTT. It is translated as CASSFRDRGSDTQYF.

This clonotype was observed a few times. CDR3 nucleotide sequence: TGTGCCAGCACTGTGACTTTGGGGGGCACAGATACGCAGTATTTT. This gives the protein CASTVTLGGTDTQYF. V usage is TRBV6-1 and J usage is TRBJ2-3; either TRBD1 or TRBD2 may fit D (5 bases each). The CDR3 sequence is 15 residues long. Trimming took 7 bases from V and 1 from J, leaving 15 bases between them. CDR1 is MNHNS and CDR2 is SASEGT in the germline V gene.

The rearrangement links TRBV30 to TRBJ1-1; D ambiguous. This CDR3 is built from 13 residues. Per germline, CDR1 GTSNPN and CDR2 SVGIG (reference sequence). V lost 3 bases and J lost 5, with 13 bases in between. The CDR3 coding sequence is TGTGCCTGGAGGGTCTCGGGTTCGACTGAAGCTTTCTTT. This sequence encodes CAWRVSGSTEAFF.

V gene TRBV7-9 combines with J gene TRBJ2-7, with TRBD2 matching over 9 bases. With 7 bases clipped from V and 2 bases from J, the junction kept 9 bases outside the gene matches. CDR3 size: 15 residues. In germline, CDR1 is SEHNR, CDR2 FQNEAQ (reference sequence). The CDR3 loop reads CASTPGGGGAYEQYF. CDR3 nucleotides: TGTGCCAGCACCCCAGGAGGCGGGGGGGCCTACGAGCAGTACTTC.

This clonotype was detected a few times. As DNA, the CDR3 is TGTGCCAGCAGTTTTCGCGGGACGGGGGAAGGCTACACCTTC. Its protein is CASSFRGTGEGYTF. This sequence joins TRBV12-3 or TRBV12-4 and TRBJ1-2; perhaps TRBD1 as D (5 bases). The CDR3 runs 14 residues. V was clipped by 3 bases and J by 8 bases, with 16 bases between them.

The chain joins TRBV7-2 to TRBJ2-3; D unclear. CDR1 is SGHTA and CDR2 is FQGNSA in the germline V gene. V dropped 3 bases and J dropped 3 bases, with 4 bases sitting between them. This CDR3 has 12 residues. The CDR3 DNA reads as TGTGCCAGCAGCTTCGGAACAGATACGCAGTATTTT. It specifies CASSFGTDTQYF.

There are a few counts of this clonotype. This chain joins TRBV5-8 and TRBJ2-1; 7 bases are a match to TRBD1. The CDR3 loop spans 15 amino acids. Germline-derived CDR1 and CDR2 are SGHTS and YDEGEE. Unmatched junction bases numbered 4, after V lost 0 bases and J lost 4 bases. The CDR3 region has the DNA TGTGCCAGCAGCTTGGGTGAGACAGGGTACAATGAGCAGTTCTTC. Protein sequence: CASSLGETGYNEQFF. The variable domain in full, with the rest retrieved from reference TRBV5-8 and TRBJ2-1, is EAGVTQSPTHLIKTRGQQATLRCSPISGHTSVYWYQQALGLGLQFLLWYDEGEERNRGNFPPRFSGRQFPNYSSELNVNALELEDSALYLCASSLGETGYNEQFFGPGTRLTVL.

The chain carries TRBV5-4 and TRBJ2-7; 14 bases are a match to TRBD2. CDR1 is SGHNT and CDR2 is YYREEE in the germline V gene (reference sequence). This CDR3 spans 17 amino acids. The ends lost 3 bases at V and 8 bases at J; junction bases unmatched: 13. CDR3 sequence: CASSSITGTSGSSQQYF. DNA of the CDR3: TGTGCCAGCAGCTCAATAACCGGGACTAGCGGGAGCAGTCAGCAGTACTTC.

This clonotype came up once. DNA for the CDR3: TGTGCCGTTGGGGAGACCCAGTACTTC. Its protein product is CAVGETQYF. J is TRBJ2-5 and V is TRBV10-3, with D unclear. The CDR3 is 9 residues long. V dropped 11 bases and J dropped 5 bases, with 6 bases sitting between them. Germline V gives CDR1 ENHRY, CDR2 SYGVKD.

This chain joins TRBV12-3 or TRBV12-4 and TRBJ1-1; 8 nucleotides align to TRBD1. Unmatched junction bases numbered 11, after V lost 6 bases and J lost 5 bases. The CDR3 contains 15 residues. Here the CDR3 DNA reads TGTGCCAGCAGCACAACCGGGACAGGCCAAACTGAAGCTTTCTTT. Encoded protein: CASSTTGTGQTEAFF.

The V gene is TRBV19, the J gene TRBJ2-7, with TRBD1 as a possible D gene (6 bases). The germline V and J ends were trimmed by 6 bases and 3 bases, with 6 bases remaining between them. The CDR3 is made up of 11 amino acids. Germline V lookup: CDR1 LNHDA, CDR2 SQIVND (reference sequence). This CDR3 is CASRGGYEQYF. The CDR3 nucleotides read TGTGCCAGTAGAGGGGGCTACGAGCAGTACTTC.

The genes are TRBV6-5 and TRBJ2-6; no reliable D call. Trimming removed 5 bases from V and 4 bases from J, with 12 bases in between. Germline V CDR1 and CDR2: MNHEY, SVGAGI. The CDR3 consists of 15 residues. This CDR3 is CASSGLQEGANVLTF. The CDR3 nucleotides are TGTGCCAGCAGTGGGCTCCAAGAGGGGGCCAACGTCCTGACTTTC.

V usage is TRBV13 and J usage is TRBJ2-3, with 12 bases that match TRBD1. The CDR3 totals 16 residues. Per the germline V gene, CDR1 is PRHDT and CDR2 is FYEKMQ (reference sequence). Trimming at V came to 5 bases and at J to 5 bases, leaving 8 bases not matched to a gene. CDR3 nucleotide sequence: TGTGCCAGCAGCCTCCGGGACAGGGGGCGCGAAGATACGCAGTATTTT. This codes for CASSLRDRGREDTQYF. Full variable domain (outside the CDR3, taken from reference TRBV13 and TRBJ2-3): AAGVIQSPRHLIKEKRETATLKCYPIPRHDTVYWYQQGPGQDPQFLISFYEKMQSDKGSIPDRFSAQQFSDYHSELNMSSLELGDSALYFCASSLRDRGREDTQYFGPGTRLTVL.

This clonotype has just a few counts. The V gene is TRBV5-4, the J gene TRBJ2-7; 9 bases are a match to TRBD1. This CDR3 is 14 amino acids long. Germline V gives CDR1 SGHNT, CDR2 YYREEE (reference sequence). After removal of 3 bases from V and 5 bases from J, the junction contained 6 bases not matched to a gene. CDR3 region: CASSWGDREDEQYF. The CDR3 DNA follows: TGTGCCAGCAGCTGGGGGGACAGGGAAGACGAGCAGTACTTC.

In this sample, this clonotype turned up a few times. The chain is built from TRBV5-4 and TRBJ2-6; D remains unclear. This CDR3 is 15 amino acids long. Germline CDR1 reads SGHNT; CDR2 reads YYREEE (reference sequence). Trimming left V 1 base short and J 0 bases short, with 5 bases between. This CDR3 reads CASSLIGSGANVLTF. CDR3 bases: TGTGCCAGCAGCTTGATCGGCTCTGGGGCCAACGTCCTGACTTTC.

The rearrangement joins TRBV5-6 to TRBJ2-7; D is unresolved. The CDR3 sequence is 13 residues long. Germline V gene lookup returns CDR1 SGHDT and CDR2 YYEEEE. The V end was cut by 1 base, the J end by 3 bases, with 8 bases between. The CDR3 is CASSLISSYEQYF. CDR3 bases: TGTGCCAGCAGCTTGATCAGTAGCTACGAGCAGTACTTC. The complete variable domain, with remaining parts taken from reference TRBV5-6 and TRBJ2-7, reads DAGVTQSPTHLIKTRGQQVTLRCSPKSGHDTVSWYQQALGQGPQFIFQYYEEEERQRGNFPDRFSGHQFPNYSSELNVNALLLGDSALYLCASSLISSYEQYFGPGTRLTVT.

The chain has TRBV18 and TRBJ1-2; D remains ambiguous. V lost 0 bases to trimming and J lost 5 bases, with 7 bases between them. The germline CDR1 and CDR2 sequences are KGHSH and LQKENI. This CDR3 spans 13 amino acids. The CDR3 region is CASSPPIRYGYTF. In nucleotides, the CDR3 is TGTGCCAGCTCACCACCGATTAGGTATGGCTACACCTTC.

This CDR3 reads CASSARVYEQYF. CDR3 nucleotides: TGTGCCAGCAGCGCCAGGGTCTACGAGCAGTACTTC. The V gene is TRBV13, the J gene TRBJ2-7, with D possibly being TRBD1 (5 bases). V dropped 5 bases and J dropped 3 bases, with 8 bases sitting between them. This CDR3 contains 12 residues. Germline V gene sequence: CDR1 PRHDT, CDR2 FYEKMQ (reference sequence). Using reference TRBV13 and TRBJ2-7 for the parts outside the CDR3, the full variable domain is AAGVIQSPRHLIKEKRETATLKCYPIPRHDTVYWYQQGPGQDPQFLISFYEKMQSDKGSIPDRFSAQQFSDYHSELNMSSLELGDSALYFCASSARVYEQYFGPGTRLTVT.